The 9 T cell receptor beta chains below come from one sample, sequenced in a study of blood T cell repertoires in COVID-19. The repertoire was sequenced with immunoSEQ multiplex PCR; TCRdb's copy has only in-frame clones and lacks some. The sample records under 200,000 clones, around 86% being singletons. The specimen sequenced was peripheral blood. These receptors all stem from a man between 65 and 85 years old with acute or convalescent COVID-19.

The chain joins TRBV7-3 to TRBJ2-1; TRBD1 matches at 12 bases. This CDR3 is 15 amino acids long. Trimming removed 5 bases from V and 8 bases from J; junction bases left unmatched: 7. Germline V gene data show CDR1 as SGHTA and CDR2 as FQGTGA. CDR3 nucleotides: TGTGCCAGCAGCATAGCCGGGACAGGGGGCGATGAGCAGTTCTTC. Protein: CASSIAGTGGDEQFF.

This sequence joins TRBV7-2 and TRBJ1-5; tentative D call: TRBD1 (5 bases). The germline V gene encodes CDR1 SGHTA and CDR2 FQGNSA. This CDR3 contains 15 residues. V gave up 4 bases and J gave up 4 bases, with 14 bases separating them. The CDR3, as DNA: TGTGCCAGCAGCTCAGGGACTCGGGAGAATCAGCCCCAGCATTTT. Residues: CASSSGTRENQPQHF. Together with reference TRBV7-2 and TRBJ1-5, the CDR3 gives the full variable domain: GAGVSQSPSNKVTEKGKDVELRCDPISGHTALYWYRQSLGQGLEFLIYFQGNSAPDKSGLPSDRFSAERTGGSVSTLTIQRTQQEDSAVYLCASSSGTRENQPQHFGDGTRLSIL.

The chain has TRBV28 and TRBJ2-4; TRBD1 agrees at 8 bases. CDR3 size: 15 residues. Trimming cost V 7 bases and J 6 bases; bases outside gene matches: 11. Germline CDR1 and CDR2: MDHEN and SYDVKM. Written as DNA, the CDR3 is TGTGCCAGCACCGAGGCAGGGACAGGCCCAAACATTCAGTACTTC. This encodes CASTEAGTGPNIQYF.

V is TRBV11-2 and J is TRBJ2-3; 10 positions agree with TRBD2. The germline gives CDR1 SGHAT, CDR2 FQNNGV. The CDR3 is 14 amino acids. Unmatched junction bases numbered 9, after V lost 5 bases and J lost 10 bases. CDR3 region: CASSTSGALGPQYF. Here the CDR3 DNA reads TGTGCCAGCAGCACTAGCGGGGCCTTAGGGCCGCAGTATTTT.

This clone was seen just once. The chain carries TRBV28 and TRBJ1-5, with a weak D call TRBD1 (5 bases). Germline CDR1 is MDHEN and CDR2 is SYDVKM. There are 14 residues in the CDR3. Trimming shortened V by 10 bases and J by 1 base, and 14 bases separated the two germline ends. The CDR3 DNA reads as TGTGCCACCCCAGGGAGGGCCAGCAATCAGCCCCAGCATTTT. Translated, it gives CATPGRASNQPQHF.

V gene TRBV5-1 combines with J gene TRBJ2-1; D is perhaps TRBD2 (6 bases). Trimming shortened V by 4 bases and J by 0 bases, and 29 bases separated the two germline ends. The V gene's germline CDR1 is SGHRS and CDR2 YFSETQ. The CDR3 covers 21 residues. In nucleotides, the CDR3 is TGCGCCAGCAGCAAACGACCGGGCCCTGGCCCGGGGGTTGGCTCCTACAATGAGCAGTTCTTC. Its protein product is CASSKRPGPGPGVGSYNEQFF.

The genes are TRBV9 and TRBJ2-2, with D perhaps TRBD2 (5 bases). Trimming removed 8 bases at V and 4 bases at J, with 18 bases between. There are 15 residues in the CDR3. The germline gives CDR1 SGDLS, CDR2 YYNGEE. The CDR3 DNA follows: TGTGCCAGTCGTTTCGGGGTTTCGGGCACCGGGGAGCTGTTTTTT. The encoded protein is CASRFGVSGTGELFF. Variable domain in full (rest from reference TRBV9 and TRBJ2-2): DSGVTQTPKHLITATGQRVTLRCSPRSGDLSVYWYQQSLDQGLQFLIQYYNGEERAKGNILERFSAQQFPDLHSELNLSSLELGDSALYFCASRFGVSGTGELFFGEGSRLTVL.

The rearrangement links TRBV7-3 to TRBJ2-3; possible D gene TRBD2, 6 bases. Germline V gene data show CDR1 as SGHTA and CDR2 as FQGTGA. This CDR3 comprises 15 residues. V lost 7 bases and J 0 bases, leaving 14 bases between the germline ends. CDR3 nucleotide sequence: TGTGCCAGCAATGGTGGCGGGACTAGCACAGATACGCAGTATTTT. Its translation is CASNGGGTSTDTQYF.

The chain joins TRBV3-1 (or the pseudogene TRBV3-2) to TRBJ2-7; D may be TRBD2 (5 bases). Per the germline V gene, CDR1 is LGHDT and CDR2 is YNNKEL (reference sequence). The CDR3 sequence is 12 residues long. The V and J ends lost 1 base and 7 bases respectively, with 8 bases between them. CDR3 sequence reads: CASSQGEMEQYF. CDR3 sequence (DNA): TGTGCCAGCAGCCAAGGGGAGATGGAGCAGTACTTC.